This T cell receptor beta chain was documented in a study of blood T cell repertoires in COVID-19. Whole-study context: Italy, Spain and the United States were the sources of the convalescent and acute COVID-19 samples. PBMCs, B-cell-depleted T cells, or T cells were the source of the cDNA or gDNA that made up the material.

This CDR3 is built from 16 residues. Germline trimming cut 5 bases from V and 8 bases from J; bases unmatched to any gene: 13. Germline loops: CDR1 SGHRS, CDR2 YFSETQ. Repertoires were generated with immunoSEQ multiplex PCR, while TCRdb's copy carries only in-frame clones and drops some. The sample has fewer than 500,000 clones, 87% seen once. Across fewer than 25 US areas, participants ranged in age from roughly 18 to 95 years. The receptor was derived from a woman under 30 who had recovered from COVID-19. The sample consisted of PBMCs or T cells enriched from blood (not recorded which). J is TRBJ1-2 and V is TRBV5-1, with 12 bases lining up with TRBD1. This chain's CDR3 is CASRPFPGQGAIGYTF. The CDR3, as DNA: TGCGCCAGCAGACCCTTTCCGGGACAGGGGGCAATCGGCTACACCTTC.